This T cell receptor beta chain was sequenced in a study of CD8+ T cells in alopecia areata. In the case of this clone: Its target is unknown.

CDR1 MGHRA and CDR2 YSYEKL come from the germline V gene. Trimming stripped 0 bases from V and 6 bases from J, with 18 bases between. This CDR3 contains 17 residues. Study observations and caveats: Researchers reported that TCR sharing among patients proved less clear than in mice, possibly HLA-linked.

RNA extraction and reverse transcription yielded cDNA as sequencing template. The assay was immunoSEQ multiplex PCR, and TCRdb's table has in-frame clones only and misses some. The repertoire includes 200,000 or so clones, about 61% of them detected once, and roughly 5.3% sits in the top ten. The sequencing input was CD8+ T cells sorted from blood. The rearrangement links TRBV4-1 to TRBJ1-5; TRBD1 is a possible D gene (6 bases). The receptor's source is a human donor in good health. CDR3 bases: TGCGCCAGCAGCCAAGACGCGGCAGGGGTGGTTGGTCAGCCCCAGCATTTT. Its translation: CASSQDAAGVVGQPQHF.